This entry is about one T cell receptor beta chain. The antigen is unknown. TCRdb recomputed calls from the 5' RACE reads with MiXCR, one row per CDR3 protein. This table has approximately 260,000 distinct CDR3 sequences, approximately 16% appearing once. This record comes from a study of T-cell memory formation after mild COVID-19. Germline V gene sequence: CDR1 SGHTA, CDR2 FQGTGA. V was cut by 0 bases and J by 3 bases, with 11 bases left in between. The CDR3 spans 16 residues. Overall study results and limits: A second wave expanding day 15 to 37 was CD4+-biased; contracting clones were balanced. The CD4+ clones that contracted clustered mainly within CM and EM, and the CD8+ clones concentrated in EMRA. The pre-infection memory compartment contained some responding clones, suggesting cross-reactive memory joined.

Material: PBMCs or a T cell subset sorted from them (not recorded which). The chain uses TRBV7-3 and TRBJ2-2; TRBD1 might be the D (6 bases). The receptor comes from a man aged 18-30 years who had mild COVID-19 (a few samples of this study predate the infection). Cell type and time point are not known. The CDR3: CASSLTSGEYTGELFF. The CDR3 bases are TGTGCCAGCAGCTTAACTTCAGGGGAATACACCGGGGAGCTGTTTTTT.